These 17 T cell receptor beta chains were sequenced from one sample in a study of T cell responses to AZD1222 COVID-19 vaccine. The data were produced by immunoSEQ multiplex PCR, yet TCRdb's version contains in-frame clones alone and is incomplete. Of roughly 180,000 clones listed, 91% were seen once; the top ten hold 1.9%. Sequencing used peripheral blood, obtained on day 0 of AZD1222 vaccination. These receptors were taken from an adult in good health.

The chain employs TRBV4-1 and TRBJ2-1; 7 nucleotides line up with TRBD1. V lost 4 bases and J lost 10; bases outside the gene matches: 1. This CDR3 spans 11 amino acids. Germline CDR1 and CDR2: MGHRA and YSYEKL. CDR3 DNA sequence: TGCGCCAGCAGCCCAGGGGGAGAGCAGTTCTTC. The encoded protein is CASSPGGEQFF.

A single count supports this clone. CDR3 in DNA: TGTGCCAGTAGTCAAAGCTACGGGGGATTCTACGAGCAGTACTTC. It is translated as CASSQSYGGFYEQYF. The rearrangement links TRBV19 to TRBJ2-7; D perhaps matches TRBD2 (6 bases). This CDR3 has 15 amino acids. Per the germline V gene, CDR1 is LNHDA and CDR2 is SQIVND (reference sequence). V lost 5 bases and J 3 bases, leaving 17 bases between the germline ends.

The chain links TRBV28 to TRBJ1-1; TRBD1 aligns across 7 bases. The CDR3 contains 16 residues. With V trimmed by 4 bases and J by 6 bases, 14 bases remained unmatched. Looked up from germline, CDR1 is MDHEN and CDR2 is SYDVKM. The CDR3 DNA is TGTGCCAGCAGTTCCCTAGGGGGCACGGGCCCTTCTGAAGCTTTCTTT. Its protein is CASSSLGGTGPSEAFF.

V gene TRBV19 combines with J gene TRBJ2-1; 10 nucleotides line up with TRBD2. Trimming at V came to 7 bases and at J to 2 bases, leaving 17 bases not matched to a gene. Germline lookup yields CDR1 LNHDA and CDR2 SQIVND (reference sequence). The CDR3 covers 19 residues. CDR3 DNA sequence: TGTGCCAGTACCGAAGGTGGTCTAGCGGGAGTCGGGACCTACAATGAGCAGTTCTTC. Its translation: CASTEGGLAGVGTYNEQFF.

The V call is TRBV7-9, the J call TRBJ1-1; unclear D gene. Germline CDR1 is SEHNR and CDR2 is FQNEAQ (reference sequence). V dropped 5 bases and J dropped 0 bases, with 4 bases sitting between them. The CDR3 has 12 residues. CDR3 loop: CASSVMNTEAFF. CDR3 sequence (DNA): TGTGCCAGCAGCGTAATGAACACTGAAGCTTTCTTT.

The CDR3 region is CASSPPDLGLAEAFF. The CDR3 DNA reads TGTGCCAGCAGCCCCCCGGACCTGGGTTTGGCTGAAGCTTTCTTT. The chain combines TRBV5-4 with TRBJ1-1; D not resolved. Germline CDR1 reads SGHNT; CDR2 reads YYREEE (reference sequence). The CDR3 length is 15 residues. Between the trimmed V and J ends, which lost 4 bases and 6 bases, there was a span of 19 bases.

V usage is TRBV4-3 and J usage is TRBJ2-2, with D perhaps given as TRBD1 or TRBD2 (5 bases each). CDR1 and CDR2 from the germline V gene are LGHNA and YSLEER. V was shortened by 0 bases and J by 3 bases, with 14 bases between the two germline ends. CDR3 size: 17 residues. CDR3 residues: CASSQDERTPHTGELFF. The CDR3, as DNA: TGCGCCAGCAGCCAAGATGAGCGGACACCCCACACCGGGGAGCTGTTTTTT.

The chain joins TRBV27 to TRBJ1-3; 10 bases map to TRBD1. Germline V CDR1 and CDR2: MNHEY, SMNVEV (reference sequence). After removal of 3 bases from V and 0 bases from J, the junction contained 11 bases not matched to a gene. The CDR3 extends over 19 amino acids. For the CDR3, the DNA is TGTGCCAGCAGTTTCTTGGGGGACAGGGGTCTTCACTCTGGAAACACCATATATTTT. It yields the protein CASSFLGDRGLHSGNTIYF.

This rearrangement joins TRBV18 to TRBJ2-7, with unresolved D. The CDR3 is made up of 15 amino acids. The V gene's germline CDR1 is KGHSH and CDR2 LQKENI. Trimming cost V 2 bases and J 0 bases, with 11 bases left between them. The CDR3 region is CASSPADGSSYEQYF. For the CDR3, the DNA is TGTGCCAGCTCACCAGCGGACGGTAGCTCCTACGAGCAGTACTTC.

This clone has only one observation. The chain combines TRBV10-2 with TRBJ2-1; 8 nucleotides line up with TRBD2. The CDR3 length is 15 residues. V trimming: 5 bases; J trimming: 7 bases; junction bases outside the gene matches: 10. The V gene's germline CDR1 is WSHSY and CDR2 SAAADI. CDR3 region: CASSISAGGGNEQFF. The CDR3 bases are TGCGCCAGCAGTATCTCGGCGGGGGGTGGGAATGAGCAGTTCTTC.

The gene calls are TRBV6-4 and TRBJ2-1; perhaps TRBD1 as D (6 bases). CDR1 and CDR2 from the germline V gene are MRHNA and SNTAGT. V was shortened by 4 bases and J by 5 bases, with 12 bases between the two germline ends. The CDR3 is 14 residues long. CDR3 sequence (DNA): TGTGCCAGCAGTGTAAATGGACAGAACAATGAGCAGTTCTTC. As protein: CASSVNGQNNEQFF.

CDR3 in amino acids: CASSQEMGGELFF. The CDR3 DNA is TGTGCCAGCAGCCAAGAGATGGGCGGGGAGCTGTTTTTT. The chain employs TRBV3-1 (or the pseudogene TRBV3-2) and TRBJ2-2; D gene unclear. Germline CDR1 reads LGHDT; CDR2 reads YNNKEL (reference sequence). V was pared by 0 bases and J by 7 bases, with 6 bases between. CDR3 length equals 13 residues.

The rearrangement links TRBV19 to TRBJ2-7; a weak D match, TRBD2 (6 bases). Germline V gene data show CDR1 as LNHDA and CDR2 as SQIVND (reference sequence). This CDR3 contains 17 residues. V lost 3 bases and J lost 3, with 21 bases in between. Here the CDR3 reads CASSMSSDDSGFYEQYF. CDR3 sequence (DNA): TGTGCCAGTAGTATGTCTAGCGATGATAGCGGCTTCTACGAGCAGTACTTC.

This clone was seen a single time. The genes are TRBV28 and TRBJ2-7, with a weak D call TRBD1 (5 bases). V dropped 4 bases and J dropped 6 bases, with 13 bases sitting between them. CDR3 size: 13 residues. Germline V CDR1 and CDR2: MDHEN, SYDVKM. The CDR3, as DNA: TGTGCCAGCAGTTCCTCACCAGGGTTCGAGCAGTACTTC. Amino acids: CASSSSPGFEQYF.

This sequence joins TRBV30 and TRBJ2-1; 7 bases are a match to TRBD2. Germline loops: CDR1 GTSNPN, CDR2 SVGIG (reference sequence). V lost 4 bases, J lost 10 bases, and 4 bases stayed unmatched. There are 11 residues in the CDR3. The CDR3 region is CAWIEGLEQFF. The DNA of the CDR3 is TGTGCCTGGATAGAGGGACTAGAGCAGTTCTTC.

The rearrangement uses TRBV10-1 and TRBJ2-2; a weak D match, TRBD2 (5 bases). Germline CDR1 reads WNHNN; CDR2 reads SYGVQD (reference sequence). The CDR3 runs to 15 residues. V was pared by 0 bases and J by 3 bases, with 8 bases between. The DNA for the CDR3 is TGCGCCAGCAGTGAGTCATCGGGGTACACCGGGGAGCTGTTTTTT. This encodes CASSESSGYTGELFF.

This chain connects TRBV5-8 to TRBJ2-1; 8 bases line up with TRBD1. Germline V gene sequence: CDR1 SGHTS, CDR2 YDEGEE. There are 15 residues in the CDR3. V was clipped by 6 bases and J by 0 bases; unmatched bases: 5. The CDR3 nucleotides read TGTGCCAGCAACGATACAGGGGGCTCCTACAATGAGCAGTTCTTC. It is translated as CASNDTGGSYNEQFF. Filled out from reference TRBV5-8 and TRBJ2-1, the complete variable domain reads EAGVTQSPTHLIKTRGQQATLRCSPISGHTSVYWYQQALGLGLQFLLWYDEGEERNRGNFPPRFSGRQFPNYSSELNVNALELEDSALYLCASNDTGGSYNEQFFGPGTRLTVL.